Listed here are 20 T cell receptor beta chains from one sample, sequenced in a study of blood T cell repertoires in COVID-19. Here immunoSEQ multiplex PCR was the method, and the copy in TCRdb shows in-frame clones only, minus some. The sample yields 90,000 to 95,000 clones, 88% seen once. Sequenced: peripheral blood. Source of these receptors: a woman between 65 and 79 years old with acute or convalescent COVID-19.

This clone was recorded a few times. The chain recombines TRBV5-6 with TRBJ2-3; D possibly corresponds to TRBD2 (5 bases). Per the germline V gene, CDR1 is SGHDT and CDR2 is YYEEEE. This CDR3 has 15 amino acids. The V end was cut by 4 bases, the J end by 5 bases, with 17 bases between. CDR3 sequence: CASSPQVGVIDTQYF. In DNA, the CDR3 is TGTGCCAGCAGCCCCCAGGTGGGAGTAATAGATACGCAGTATTTT.

The CDR3: CASSQRLLVEQETQYF. The CDR3 coding sequence is TGTGCCAGCAGCCAACGTCTACTAGTTGAGCAAGAGACCCAGTACTTC. This rearrangement joins TRBV3-1 (or the pseudogene TRBV3-2) to TRBJ2-5; D possibly corresponds to TRBD2 (5 bases). The CDR3 has 16 amino acids. Trimming took off 2 bases at V and 2 bases at J, with 15 bases between the two ends. In germline, CDR1 is LGHDT, CDR2 YNNKEL (reference sequence).

This clone has a single count. This rearrangement joins TRBV6-6 to TRBJ2-5; D is possibly TRBD1 (5 bases). V shed 1 base and J shed 5 bases, with 17 bases lying between them. The CDR3 totals 16 residues. The germline V gene encodes CDR1 MNHNY and CDR2 SVGAGI (reference sequence). The CDR3 DNA sequence: TGTGCCAGCAGTTACTTTGGGGCCCTAAGGTCCGAGACCCAGTACTTC. Translated: CASSYFGALRSETQYF.

The V call is TRBV5-1, the J call TRBJ2-3; perhaps TRBD1 as D (6 bases). The V and J ends lost 0 bases and 3 bases respectively, with 17 bases between them. Germline values: CDR1 SGHRS, CDR2 YFSETQ. CDR3 length: 17 residues. This CDR3 reads CASSLASGGGGTDTQYF. The DNA for the CDR3 is TGCGCCAGCAGCTTGGCCTCCGGTGGGGGCGGGACAGATACGCAGTATTTT.

The chain has TRBV18 and TRBJ2-1; TRBD2 matches at 10 bases. V dropped 2 bases and J dropped 9; count of bases not matched to a gene: 13. CDR1 is KGHSH and CDR2 is LQKENI in the germline V gene. The CDR3 spans 17 residues. The CDR3 sequence is CASSPLSGTSEGGEQFF. The CDR3 DNA follows: TGTGCCAGCTCACCATTGTCCGGGACTAGCGAAGGGGGTGAGCAGTTCTTC.

V and J are TRBV5-1 and TRBJ2-3; 7 positions match TRBD1. V shed 5 bases, J shed 0 bases, and the junction held 6 bases outside the gene matches. This CDR3 has 15 residues. Germline-derived CDR1 and CDR2 are SGHRS and YFSETQ. This CDR3 is CASRTTGASTDTQYF. Here the CDR3 DNA reads TGCGCCAGCAGGACAACAGGGGCTAGCACAGATACGCAGTATTTT.

CDR3 protein: CATSRDSWASSGTTDTDEQFF. The CDR3 DNA sequence: TGTGCCACCAGCAGAGATTCTTGGGCTTCTTCCGGGACTACCGATACCGATGAGCAGTTCTTC. The genes are TRBV15 and TRBJ2-1, with 7 bases matching TRBD2. The germline V gene has CDR1 LNHNV and CDR2 YYDKDF (reference sequence). The CDR3 extends over 21 amino acids. The J segment lost 8 bases and the V segment lost 0 bases, leaving 25 bases of the junction unmatched.

The gene calls are TRBV6-1 and TRBJ1-2, with a weak D call TRBD1 (5 bases). The CDR3 is made up of 16 amino acids. V dropped 2 bases and J dropped 3 bases, with 16 bases sitting between them. Germline CDR1 MNHNS, CDR2 SASEGT. CDR3 bases: TGTGCCAGCAGTGAATCAGGTTGGGGCGGCGACTATGGCTACACCTTC. Protein: CASSESGWGGDYGYTF.

Notes on this clone: In the same sample, other DNA sequences code for this CDR3. V and J are TRBV6-1 and TRBJ1-5; the D gene is possibly TRBD1 (6 bases). Deletions cut 2 bases from V and 0 bases from J, with 8 bases between. The CDR3 loop spans 15 amino acids. The germline gives CDR1 MNHNS, CDR2 SASEGT. In DNA form, the CDR3 reads TGTGCCAGCAGTGAATGGGGGCATAGCAATCAGCCCCAGCATTTT. Its protein is CASSEWGHSNQPQHF.

This clone was detected a few times. The sample holds other DNA sequences that translate to the same CDR3. V gene TRBV9 combines with J gene TRBJ1-2; D unresolved. CDR1 SGDLS and CDR2 YYNGEE come from the germline V gene. This CDR3 has 13 amino acids. V was cut by 0 bases and J by 3 bases, with 6 bases left in between. The CDR3 protein is CASSVGGDYGYTF. The CDR3 DNA follows: TGTGCCAGCAGCGTAGGCGGAGACTATGGCTACACCTTC.

This clone was recorded a few times. The chain carries TRBV4-1 and TRBJ2-1; possible D gene TRBD2, 5 bases. The V gene's germline CDR1 is MGHRA and CDR2 YSYEKL. The CDR3 is made up of 13 amino acids. V lost 0 bases and J lost 6, with 6 bases in between. CDR3 in amino acids: CASSQDGGNEQFF. CDR3 DNA: TGCGCCAGCAGCCAAGATGGAGGCAATGAGCAGTTCTTC.

The chain recombines TRBV5-5 with TRBJ1-5; 9 bases map to TRBD1. Germline CDR1 and CDR2: SGHKS and YYEKEE (reference sequence). Trimming took 0 bases from V and 7 from J; bases not matched to a gene: 11. The CDR3 is made up of 17 amino acids. The chain's CDR3 is CASSLGADRGTFQPQHF. As DNA, the CDR3 is TGTGCCAGCAGCTTGGGGGCAGACAGGGGGACATTCCAGCCCCAGCATTTT.

The chain joins TRBV4-1 to TRBJ1-5; 7 bases are a match to TRBD1. This CDR3 region has 18 residues. With 6 bases clipped from V and 0 bases from J, the junction kept 14 bases outside the gene matches. Looked up from germline, CDR1 is MGHRA and CDR2 is YSYEKL. The CDR3 DNA is TGCGCCAGCAGTGCCAGCCCCGGGACAGCATATAGCAATCAGCCCCAGCATTTT. This gives the protein CASSASPGTAYSNQPQHF.

The chain recombines TRBV18 with TRBJ1-3; TRBD1 might be the D (6 bases). Germline values: CDR1 KGHSH, CDR2 LQKENI. The V end lost 4 bases, the J end lost 0 bases, and 13 bases lay between the germline ends. The CDR3 is 16 amino acids. The CDR3 sequence: CASSQRPGDSGNTIYF. CDR3 DNA: TGTGCCAGCTCACAACGCCCAGGGGACTCTGGAAACACCATATATTTT.

The CDR3 reads CASSPPANTDTQYF. Written as DNA, the CDR3 is TGTGCCAGCTCACCACCGGCCAACACAGATACGCAGTATTTT. This chain joins TRBV18 and TRBJ2-3; D remains unclear. CDR1 and CDR2 (germline): KGHSH, LQKENI. V lost 0 bases, J lost 2 bases, and 6 bases lay in between. CDR3 length: 14 residues.

The rearrangement joins TRBV30 to TRBJ2-7; 9 bases match TRBD1. Germline CDR1 is GTSNPN and CDR2 is SVGIG (reference sequence). The junction had 8 bases not matched to a gene; V was cut back by 8 bases and J by 3 bases. CDR3 length: 13 residues. CDR3 nucleotide sequence: TGTGCCAGCACGGGACAGGGCCGCTACGAGCAGTACTTC. It is translated as CASTGQGRYEQYF.

The chain joins TRBV19 to TRBJ2-5, with D perhaps matching TRBD2 (5 bases). This CDR3 is 13 amino acids long. V was cut by 1 base and J by 5 bases, with 8 bases left in between. Germline V gene sequence: CDR1 LNHDA, CDR2 SQIVND (reference sequence). For the CDR3, the DNA is TGTGCCAGTAGTATAGGTGGGAGTGAGACCCAGTACTTC. It translates to CASSIGGSETQYF.

The genes are TRBV7-7 and TRBJ2-1, with 10 bases identical to TRBD2. The CDR3 contains 15 residues. Germline CDR1 and CDR2: SSHAT and FNYEAQ (reference sequence). Trimming cost V 1 base and J 4 bases; bases outside gene matches: 1. The chain's CDR3 is CASSLGTSGYNEQFF. The CDR3, as DNA: TGTGCCAGCAGCTTAGGGACTAGCGGATACAATGAGCAGTTCTTC.

This chain uses TRBV29-1 with TRBJ2-1, with 7 positions matching TRBD2. The CDR3 sequence is 12 residues long. CDR1 is SQVTM and CDR2 is ANQGSEA in the germline V gene. CDR3 nucleotide sequence: TGCTCGGTGGGTGGGGGGGACAATGAGCAGTTCTTC. Its translation is CSVGGGDNEQFF.

V and J are TRBV5-4 and TRBJ2-7; D gene ambiguous. This CDR3 comprises 13 residues. CDR1 is SGHNT, CDR2 YYREEE, per germline (reference sequence). Trimming stripped 0 bases from V and 0 bases from J, with 4 bases between. The CDR3 nucleotides are TGTGCCAGCAGCTTGGCCAGCTCCTACGAGCAGTACTTC. Translation: CASSLASSYEQYF.